This record looks at one T cell receptor beta chain sequence and its context. Gene names follow the mouse nomenclature. The observed sequence ends 1 residue before the CDR3 terminus, with the missing tail filled in from the germline J gene. Trimming took off 0 bases at V and 1 base at J, with 8 bases between the two ends. Germline lookup yields CDR1 LGHNA and CDR2 YNLKQL (reference sequence). This CDR3 region has 15 residues. These data belong to a study of tissue T cells after allogeneic stem cell transplantation. Measured with immunoSEQ multiplex PCR; TCRdb has only the in-frame clones, and not every one. The sample lists just under 7,500 clones, 65% to 70% seen once, with about 0.78% in the top ten.

The V and J genes are TRBV5 and TRBJ2-5; D uncertain. The receptor's source is a female BALB/c mouse in good health. Mice of this strain are of MHC haplotype H2-d. The specimen sequenced was blood. CDR3 bases read: TGTGCCAGCAGCCAAGATTTGGGCTACCAAGACACCCAGTAC. Translated: CASSQDLGYQDTQY. The whole CDR3 sequence reads CASSQDLGYQDTQYF.